A selection of T cell receptor beta chains follows, all from one sample in a study of CD8 T cells in Susac syndrome. TCRdb analysed the immunoSEQ multiplex PCR reads with MiXCR anew, one entry per CDR3 protein. The sample consists of a few hundred thousand distinct CDR3 sequences, around nine tenths of them appearing once. The sample consisted of CD8+ T cells from PBMCs. These receptors were obtained from a human donor with multiple sclerosis. CDR3s include the opening cysteine and the closing phenylalanine or tryptophan. A D gene is named only where the DNA matches it firmly. Clone size is stated in some rows and not others, as once, few, many or a class when expanded.

j_call v_call clone_size d_call cdr3_aa cdr3_nt
TRBJ2-1 TRBV12-3/TRBV12-4 - - CASSFQEGSYNEQFF TGTGCCAGCAGTTTTCAGGAGGGCTCCTACAATGAGCAGTTCTTC
TRBJ1-1 TRBV6-1 - - CASSLQGSTPTLPFSNTEAFF TGTGCCAGCTCCCTCCAGGGTTCGACCCCCACCCTACCCTTCTCGAACACTGAAGCTTTCTTT
TRBJ2-1 TRBV7-6 once TRBD1 CASSPDRGVYPDYNEQFF TGTGCCAGCAGCCCAGACAGGGGTGTGTACCCAGATTACAATGAGCAGTTCTTC
TRBJ2-7 TRBV6-1 - - CASSGSESSYEQYF TGTGCCAGCAGTGGTTCGGAGAGCTCCTACGAGCAGTACTTC
TRBJ2-7 TRBV2 - - CATKNYEQYF TGTGCCACCAAGAACTACGAGCAGTACTTC
TRBJ2-2 TRBV5-4 - - CASSFGGGMAGELFF TGTGCCAGCAGCTTCGGAGGGGGCATGGCCGGGGAGCTGTTTTTT
TRBJ2-1 TRBV7-6 - - CASSPLGWSSNNNEQFF TGTGCCAGCAGCCCCCTGGGGTGGTCCTCTAATAACAATGAGCAGTTCTTC
TRBJ2-7 TRBV27 - TRBD1 CASSPVQGARNEQYF TGTGCCAGCAGTCCCGTACAGGGGGCAAGGAACGAGCAGTACTTC
TRBJ2-1 TRBV9 once - CASSVGGNPYGEQFF TGTGCCAGCAGCGTAGGTGGGAATCCATATGGTGAGCAGTTCTTC
TRBJ1-2 TRBV19 - TRBD1 CASTPPSGTEFLRYGYTF TGTGCCAGTACCCCCCCGTCCGGGACAGAATTTTTACGCTATGGCTACACCTTC
TRBJ2-6 TRBV9 - - CASSPKGFSGANVLTF TGTGCCAGCAGCCCCAAGGGGTTCTCTGGGGCCAACGTCCTGACTTTC
TRBJ2-7 TRBV5-1 once - CASNWDESSYEQYF TGCGCCAGCAATTGGGACGAAAGCTCCTACGAGCAGTACTTC
TRBJ2-5 TRBV4-3 - - CASSQERFQETQYF TGCGCCAGCAGCCAAGAACGCTTCCAAGAGACCCAGTACTTC
TRBJ1-5 TRBV30 - - CAWSVSRNQPQHF TGTGCCTGGAGTGTTTCCAGGAATCAGCCCCAGCATTTT
TRBJ2-6 TRBV7-9 - - CASSLLDHYSGANVLTF TGTGCCAGCAGCCTGTTGGACCATTACTCTGGGGCCAACGTCCTGACTTTC
TRBJ1-1 TRBV29-1 - TRBD1 CSARDSNTEAFF TGCAGCGCCCGGGACAGCAACACTGAAGCTTTCTTT
TRBJ2-3 TRBV27 - TRBD2 CASSNGGASTDTQYF TGTGCCAGCTCTAACGGGGGGGCAAGCACAGATACGCAGTATTTT
TRBJ2-3 TRBV7-2 - TRBD2 CASSSTSGSLDTQYF TGTGCCAGCAGCTCGACTAGCGGGAGTCTAGATACGCAGTATTTT
TRBJ2-3 TRBV30 once - CAWSERDTQYF TGTGCCTGGAGTGAGAGGGATACGCAGTATTTT
TRBJ2-5 TRBV3-1 - - CASSQPNHVQETQYF TGTGCCAGCAGCCAACCGAATCATGTTCAAGAGACCCAGTACTTC
TRBJ2-3 TRBV2 - TRBD2 CASRPTSGDTQYF TGTGCCAGCAGGCCTACTAGCGGAGATACGCAGTATTTT
TRBJ2-1 TRBV9 once - CASSVYDYNEQFF TGTGCCAGCAGCGTCTATGACTACAATGAGCAGTTCTTC
TRBJ2-7 TRBV14 - TRBD1 CASSEHDRGLREQYF TGTGCCAGCAGCGAACACGACAGGGGGCTTAGGGAGCAGTACTTC
TRBJ1-1 TRBV7-9 - TRBD1 CASSSSGGDRPDTEAFF TGTGCCAGCAGCTCATCAGGGGGGGACAGGCCGGACACTGAAGCTTTCTTT
TRBJ2-2 TRBV7-9 - - CASTPPGGNTGELFF TGTGCCAGCACCCCCCCCGGGGGCAACACCGGGGAGCTGTTTTTT
TRBJ2-3 TRBV11-2 - - CASSLRDGHTQYF TGTGCCAGCAGCCTAAGAGACGGGCATACGCAGTATTTT
TRBJ2-2 TRBV12-3/TRBV12-4 once - CASTETGPIVPGELFF TGTGCCAGCACCGAAACAGGACCGATTGTCCCCGGGGAGCTGTTTTTT
TRBJ1-1 TRBV29-1 once TRBD1 CSVERTGTMNTEAFF TGCAGCGTTGAACGGACAGGGACCATGAACACTGAAGCTTTCTTT
TRBJ2-1 TRBV2 once - CASREEFSYNEQFF TGTGCCAGCAGGGAGGAGTTTTCCTACAATGAGCAGTTCTTC
TRBJ1-2 TRBV12-3/TRBV12-4 - - CASTFSQGEGYTF TGTGCCAGCACTTTTAGCCAGGGTGAAGGCTACACCTTC
TRBJ1-2 TRBV7-9 - - CASSSGGEIYGYTF TGTGCCAGCAGCTCTGGGGGGGAGATCTATGGCTACACCTTC
TRBJ2-3 TRBV5-6 - TRBD2 CASSLGQRGAGTDTQYF TGTGCCAGCAGCTTGGGCCAGCGGGGGGCTGGCACAGATACGCAGTATTTT
TRBJ2-7 TRBV7-8 - TRBD2 CASSPIPQAGIDEQYF TGTGCCAGCAGCCCGATACCCCAAGCGGGAATTGACGAGCAGTACTTC
TRBJ1-6 TRBV2 - - CASEGSSYNSPLHF TGTGCCAGCGAGGGGTCCTCCTATAATTCACCCCTCCACTTT
TRBJ2-7 TRBV6-5 - TRBD1 CASSSGGIHEQYF TGTGCCAGCAGTTCAGGGGGAATCCACGAGCAGTACTTC
TRBJ2-1 TRBV29-1 - - CSVGTESYNEQFF TGCAGCGTTGGGACAGAATCCTACAATGAGCAGTTCTTC
TRBJ2-5 TRBV5-4 - - CASSFRGLKKDGTQYF TGTGCCAGCAGCTTCCGTGGGCTCAAGAAGGATGGGACCCAGTACTTC
TRBJ2-2 TRBV5-4 - - CASSPTWGGHTGELFF TGTGCCAGCAGCCCGACCTGGGGGGGGCACACCGGGGAGCTGTTTTTT
TRBJ2-1 TRBV9 - TRBD2 CASSKAGGNHNEQFF TGTGCCAGCAGCAAAGCGGGAGGGAACCACAATGAGCAGTTCTTC
TRBJ2-7 TRBV20-1 - TRBD2 CSARELAGGWSEQYF TGCAGTGCTAGAGAACTAGCGGGAGGGTGGAGCGAGCAGTACTTC
TRBJ2-7 TRBV27 - TRBD1 CATSGTGGEQYF TGTGCCACCTCCGGGACAGGGGGCGAGCAGTACTTC